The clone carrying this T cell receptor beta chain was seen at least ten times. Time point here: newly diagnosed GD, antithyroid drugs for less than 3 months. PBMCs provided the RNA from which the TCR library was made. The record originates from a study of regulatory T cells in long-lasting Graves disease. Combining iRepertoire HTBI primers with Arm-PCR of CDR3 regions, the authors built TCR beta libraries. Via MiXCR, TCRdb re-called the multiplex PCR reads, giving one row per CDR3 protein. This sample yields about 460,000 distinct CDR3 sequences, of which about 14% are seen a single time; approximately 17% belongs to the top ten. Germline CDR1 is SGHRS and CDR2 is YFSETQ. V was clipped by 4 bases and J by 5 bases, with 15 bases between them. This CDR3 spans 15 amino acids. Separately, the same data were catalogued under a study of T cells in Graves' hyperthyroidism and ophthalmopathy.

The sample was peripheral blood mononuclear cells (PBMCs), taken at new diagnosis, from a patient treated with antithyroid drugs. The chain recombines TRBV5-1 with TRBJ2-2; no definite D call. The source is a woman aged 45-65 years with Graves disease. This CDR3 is CASSPVKGRTGELFF. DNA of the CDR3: TGCGCCAGCAGCCCAGTTAAAGGGCGGACCGGGGAGCTGTTTTTT.